Reported below is one T cell receptor (beta chain). The data were taken from a study of blood T cell repertoires in COVID-19. Study-level information: From the United States, Italy and Spain came samples of acute and convalescent COVID-19. Sample material is recorded as cDNA or gDNA derived from T cells, B-cell-depleted T cells, or PBMCs.

Source study methods: Quantification of nucleated cells was approximated via reference gene primer amplification. Measured with immunoSEQ multiplex PCR; TCRdb has only the in-frame clones, and not every one. That table is the source of V, J and clone size, and D and trimming were worked out from the DNA. The sample yields some 100,000 clones, almost 90% seen once. The CDR3 extends over 14 amino acids. The ends lost 4 bases at V and 3 bases at J; junction bases unmatched: 6. Germline assignment: CDR1 SGHRS and CDR2 YFSETQ. The sample taken for sequencing was peripheral blood. This sequence was found in a human donor with active COVID-19. The donor label of this sample is uncertain. This chain joins TRBV5-1 and TRBJ1-2; TRBD1 aligns across 7 bases. The CDR3 sequence is CASSPGQSYYGYTF. In DNA form, the CDR3 reads TGCGCCAGCAGCCCGGGACAGTCGTACTATGGCTACACCTTC.